This T cell receptor beta chain was recorded in a study of technical replicates of blood from several donors. TCRdb's table, derived via immunoSEQ multiplex PCR, lists solely in-frame clones and lacks some. The sample yields some 77,000 clones, 65% to 90% seen once. Germline CDR1 reads SNHLY; CDR2 reads FYNNEI. Trimming removed 11 bases at V and 0 bases at J, with 15 bases between. CDR3 size: 14 residues. This TCR was recovered from a human donor in good health. Some clones in this sample may be carry-over from other donors' samples. Sample: PBMCs. The rearrangement links TRBV2 to TRBJ2-3, with a weak D call TRBD2 (6 bases). This CDR3 is CASRLAPSTDTQYF. The CDR3 nucleotides read TGTGCCTCCCGGCTAGCGCCTAGCACAGATACGCAGTATTTT.